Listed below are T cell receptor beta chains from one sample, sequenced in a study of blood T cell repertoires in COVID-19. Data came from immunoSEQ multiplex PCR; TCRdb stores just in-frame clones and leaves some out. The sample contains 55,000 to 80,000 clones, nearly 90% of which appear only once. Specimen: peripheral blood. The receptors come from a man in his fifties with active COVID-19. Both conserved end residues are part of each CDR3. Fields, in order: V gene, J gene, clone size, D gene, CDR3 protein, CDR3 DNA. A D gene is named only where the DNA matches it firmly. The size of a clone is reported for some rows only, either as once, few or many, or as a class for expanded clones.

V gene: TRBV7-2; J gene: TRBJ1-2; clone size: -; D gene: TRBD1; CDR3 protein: CASSLVVGQGGHGYTF; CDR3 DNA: TGTGCCAGCAGCTTAGTCGTTGGACAGGGGGGGCATGGCTACACCTTC
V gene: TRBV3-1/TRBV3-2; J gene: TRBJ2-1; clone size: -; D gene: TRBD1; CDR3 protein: CASSPSDRAGEQFF; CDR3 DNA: TGTGCCAGCAGCCCCTCGGACAGGGCTGGGGAGCAGTTCTTC
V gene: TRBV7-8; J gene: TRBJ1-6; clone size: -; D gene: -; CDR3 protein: CASSLEAGVNSPLHF; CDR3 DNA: TGTGCCAGCAGCTTAGAAGCAGGGGTTAATTCACCCCTCCACTTT
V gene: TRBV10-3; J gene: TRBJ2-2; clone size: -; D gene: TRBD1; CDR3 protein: CAISDTTGQGYGGELFF; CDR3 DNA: TGTGCCATCAGTGACACAACGGGACAGGGTTACGGCGGGGAGCTGTTTTTT
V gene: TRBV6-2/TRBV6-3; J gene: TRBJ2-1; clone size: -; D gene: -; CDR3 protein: CASSNTNEQFF; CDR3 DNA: TGTGCCAGCAGCAACACCAATGAGCAGTTCTTC
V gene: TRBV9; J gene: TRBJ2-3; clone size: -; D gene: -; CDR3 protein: CASGGGRLTDTQYF; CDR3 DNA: TGTGCCAGTGGGGGGGGCCGACTAACAGATACGCAGTATTTT
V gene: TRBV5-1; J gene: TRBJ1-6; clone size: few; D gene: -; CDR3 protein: CASSLAGLLNSPLHF; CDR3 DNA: TGCGCCAGCAGCTTGGCGGGACTGCTGAATTCACCCCTCCACTTT
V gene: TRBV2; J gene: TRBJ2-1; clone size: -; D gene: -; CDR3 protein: CASSRQGGINEQFF; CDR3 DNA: TGTGCCAGCAGTCGACAGGGAGGAATTAATGAGCAGTTCTTC
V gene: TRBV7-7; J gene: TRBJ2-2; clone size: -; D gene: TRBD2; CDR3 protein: CASSSLAGGPLIPGELFF; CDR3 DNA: TGTGCCAGCAGCTCACTAGCGGGGGGGCCCCTAATCCCCGGGGAGCTGTTTTTT
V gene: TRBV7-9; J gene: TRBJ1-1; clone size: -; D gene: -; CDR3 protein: CASSLTSGNTEAFF; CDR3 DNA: TGTGCCAGCAGCTTAACATCTGGGAACACTGAAGCTTTCTTT
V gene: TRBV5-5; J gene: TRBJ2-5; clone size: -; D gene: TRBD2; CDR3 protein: CASSLVAGDQETQYF; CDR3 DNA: TGTGCCAGCAGCTTGGTCGCGGGGGACCAAGAGACCCAGTACTTC
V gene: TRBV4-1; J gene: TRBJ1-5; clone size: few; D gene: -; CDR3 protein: CASSQVGADQPQHF; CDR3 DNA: TGCGCCAGCAGCCAAGTTGGGGCGGATCAGCCCCAGCATTTT
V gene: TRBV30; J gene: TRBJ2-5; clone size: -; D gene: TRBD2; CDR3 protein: CAWKSVTRSSGGALYQETQYF; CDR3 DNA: TGTGCCTGGAAATCCGTGACACGCTCTAGCGGGGGGGCCCTGTACCAAGAGACCCAGTACTTC
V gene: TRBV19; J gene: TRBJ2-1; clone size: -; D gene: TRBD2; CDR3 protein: CASNPGLAGGYNEQFF; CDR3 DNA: TGTGCCAGTAACCCAGGCCTAGCGGGGGGGTACAATGAGCAGTTCTTC
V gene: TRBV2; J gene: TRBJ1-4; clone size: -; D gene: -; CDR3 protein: CASTLSGTNEKLFF; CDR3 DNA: TGTGCCAGCACCCTGTCAGGGACTAATGAAAAACTGTTTTTT
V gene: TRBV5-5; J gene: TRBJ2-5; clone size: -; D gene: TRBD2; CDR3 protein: CASSPPGARGGKETQYF; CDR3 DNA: TGTGCCAGCAGCCCTCCCGGGGCGCGGGGGGGGAAAGAGACCCAGTACTTC
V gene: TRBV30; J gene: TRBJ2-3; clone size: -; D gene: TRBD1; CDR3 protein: CAWSTYTGGRGDTQYF; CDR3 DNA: TGTGCCTGGAGTACCTACACAGGGGGCAGGGGAGATACGCAGTATTTT
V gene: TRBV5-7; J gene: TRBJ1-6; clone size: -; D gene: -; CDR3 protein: CASSLVLPNSPLHF; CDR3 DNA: TGTGCCAGCAGCTTGGTTCTCCCTAATTCACCCCTCCACTTT
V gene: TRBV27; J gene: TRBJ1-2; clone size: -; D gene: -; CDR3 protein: CASSLGTNRGAQLTCAIYGYTF; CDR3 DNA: TGTGCCAGCAGTTTAGGGACTAATCGGGGTGCGCAACTGACCTGCGCAATTTATGGCTACACCTTC
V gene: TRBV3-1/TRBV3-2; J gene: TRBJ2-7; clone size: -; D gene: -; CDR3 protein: CASSQAPSYSYEQYF; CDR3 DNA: TGTGCCAGCAGCCAGGCCCCCTCTTACTCCTACGAGCAGTACTTC
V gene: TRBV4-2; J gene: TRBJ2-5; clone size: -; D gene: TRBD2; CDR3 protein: CASSPTSGEQETQYF; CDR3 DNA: TGTGCCAGCAGCCCTACTAGCGGGGAACAAGAGACCCAGTACTTC
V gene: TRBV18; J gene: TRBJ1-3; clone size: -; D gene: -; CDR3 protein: CASSPPRVLGNTIYF; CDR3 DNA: TGTGCCAGCTCACCACCCCGGGTATTGGGAAACACCATATATTTT
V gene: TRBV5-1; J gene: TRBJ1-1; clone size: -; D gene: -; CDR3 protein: CASSLAPEGEAFF; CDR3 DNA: TGCGCCAGCAGCTTGGCCCCCGAGGGTGAAGCTTTCTTT
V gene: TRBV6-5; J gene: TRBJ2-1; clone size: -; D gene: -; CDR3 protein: CASSPYPPVGNEQFF; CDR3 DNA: TGTGCCAGCAGTCCTTACCCACCAGTCGGGAATGAGCAGTTCTTC
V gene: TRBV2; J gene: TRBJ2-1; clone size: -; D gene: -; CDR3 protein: CASNTLAGIRDEQFF; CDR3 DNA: TGTGCCAGCAACACACTAGCTGGGATTCGGGATGAGCAGTTCTTC
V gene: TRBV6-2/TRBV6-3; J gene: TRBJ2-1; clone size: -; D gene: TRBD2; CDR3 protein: CASSTSGPLYEQFF; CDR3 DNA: TGTGCCAGCAGTACTAGCGGCCCGTTATATGAGCAGTTCTTC
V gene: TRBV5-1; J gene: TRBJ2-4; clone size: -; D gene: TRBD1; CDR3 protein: CASSPTGTGKNIQYF; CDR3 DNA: TGCGCCAGCAGCCCTACCGGGACAGGAAAAAACATTCAGTACTTC
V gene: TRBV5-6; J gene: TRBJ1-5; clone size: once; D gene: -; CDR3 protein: CASSLAGGFGQPQHF; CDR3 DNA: TGTGCCAGCAGCTTGGCCGGAGGATTTGGCCAGCCCCAGCATTTT
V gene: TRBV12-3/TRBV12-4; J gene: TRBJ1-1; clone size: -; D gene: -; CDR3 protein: CASSPSGNTEAFF; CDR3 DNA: TGTGCCAGCAGTCCCTCCGGGAACACTGAAGCTTTCTTT
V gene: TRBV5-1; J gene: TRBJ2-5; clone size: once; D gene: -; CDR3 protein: CASSLNEWGEQETQYF; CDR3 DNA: TGCGCCAGCAGCTTGAACGAGTGGGGGGAACAAGAGACCCAGTACTTC
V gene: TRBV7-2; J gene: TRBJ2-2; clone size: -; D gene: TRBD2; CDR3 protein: CASSSGLAGASRGELFF; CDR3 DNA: TGTGCCAGCAGCTCTGGACTAGCGGGGGCCTCTAGAGGGGAGCTGTTTTTT
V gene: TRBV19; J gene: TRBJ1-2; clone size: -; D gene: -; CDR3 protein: CASVQGIGYGYTF; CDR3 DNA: TGTGCCAGTGTACAGGGAATAGGCTATGGCTACACCTTC
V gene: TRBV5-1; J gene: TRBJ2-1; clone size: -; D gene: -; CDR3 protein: CASSLGHSSYNEQFF; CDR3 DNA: TGCGCCAGCAGCTTGGGGCACAGTTCCTACAATGAGCAGTTCTTC
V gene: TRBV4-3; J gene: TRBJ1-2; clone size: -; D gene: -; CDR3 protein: CASSQRGGGIGGYTF; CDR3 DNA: TGCGCCAGCAGCCAACGTGGGGGGGGCATTGGAGGCTACACCTTC
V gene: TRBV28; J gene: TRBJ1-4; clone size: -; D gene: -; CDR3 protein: CASSFQGSLFF; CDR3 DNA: TGTGCCAGCAGTTTCCAGGGTTCACTGTTTTTT
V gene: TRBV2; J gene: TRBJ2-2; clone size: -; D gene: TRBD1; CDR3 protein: CASSSGGYTGELFF; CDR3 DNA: TGTGCCAGCAGTTCAGGGGGCTACACCGGGGAGCTGTTTTTT
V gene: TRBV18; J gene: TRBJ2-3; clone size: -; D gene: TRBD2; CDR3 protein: CASRRGGDTDTQYF; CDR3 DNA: TGTGCCAGCCGACGCGGGGGGGACACAGATACGCAGTATTTT
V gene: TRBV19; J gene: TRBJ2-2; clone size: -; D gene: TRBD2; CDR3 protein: CASSQSGLAGVQNTGELFF; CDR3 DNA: TGTGCCAGTAGCCAAAGTGGGCTAGCGGGGGTCCAGAACACCGGGGAGCTGTTTTTT
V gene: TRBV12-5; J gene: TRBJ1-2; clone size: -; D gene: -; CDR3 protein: CASGFPPGGYTF; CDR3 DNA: TGTGCTAGTGGTTTCCCCCCCGGGGGCTACACCTTC
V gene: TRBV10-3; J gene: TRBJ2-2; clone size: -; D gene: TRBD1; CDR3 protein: CAISENRGGTGELFF; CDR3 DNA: TGTGCCATCAGTGAGAACAGGGGCGGAACCGGGGAGCTGTTTTTT
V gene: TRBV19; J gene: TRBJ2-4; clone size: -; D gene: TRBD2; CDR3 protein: CASSVSGGPLNIQYF; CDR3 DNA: TGTGCCAGTAGCGTGAGCGGGGGGCCCTTAAACATTCAGTACTTC
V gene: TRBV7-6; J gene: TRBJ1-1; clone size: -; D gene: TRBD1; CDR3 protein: CASSATGTGGTEAFF; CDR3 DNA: TGTGCCAGCAGCGCAACCGGGACAGGGGGCACTGAAGCTTTCTTT
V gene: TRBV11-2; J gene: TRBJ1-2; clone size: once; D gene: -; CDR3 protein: CASSLELGTYGYTF; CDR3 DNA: TGTGCCAGCAGCTTAGAGCTAGGAACCTATGGCTACACCTTC
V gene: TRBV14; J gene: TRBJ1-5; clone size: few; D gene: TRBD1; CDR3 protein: CASSPAGTGGNQPQHF; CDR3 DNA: TGTGCCAGCAGCCCAGCCGGGACAGGGGGCAATCAGCCCCAGCATTTT
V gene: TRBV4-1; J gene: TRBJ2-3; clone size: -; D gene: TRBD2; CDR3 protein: CASSPGLAGGRGDTQYF; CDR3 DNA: TGCGCCAGCAGCCCAGGACTAGCGGGGGGTCGGGGAGATACGCAGTATTTT
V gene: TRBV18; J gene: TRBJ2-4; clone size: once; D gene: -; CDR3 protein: CASSHGTPGVKNIQYF; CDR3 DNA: TGTGCCAGCTCACACGGGACCCCGGGAGTCAAAAACATTCAGTACTTC
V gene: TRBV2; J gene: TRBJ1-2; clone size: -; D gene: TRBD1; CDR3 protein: CASRGGQGGYGYTF; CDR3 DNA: TGTGCCAGCAGGGGGGGACAGGGAGGCTATGGCTACACCTTC
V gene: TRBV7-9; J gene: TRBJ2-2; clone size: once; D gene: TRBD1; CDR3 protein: CASSLVHRGANTGELFF; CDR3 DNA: TGTGCCAGCAGCTTAGTGCACAGGGGGGCGAACACCGGGGAGCTGTTTTTT
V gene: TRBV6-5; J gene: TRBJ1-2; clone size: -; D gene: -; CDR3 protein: CASRVPGTNYGYTF; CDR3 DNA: TGTGCCAGCAGGGTACCAGGGACTAACTATGGCTACACCTTC
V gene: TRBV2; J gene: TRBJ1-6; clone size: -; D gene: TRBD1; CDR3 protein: CASRTGQGTSPLHF; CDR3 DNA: TGTGCCAGCAGGACGGGACAGGGGACTTCACCCCTCCACTTT
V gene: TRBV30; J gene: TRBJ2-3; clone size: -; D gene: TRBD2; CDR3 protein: CAWSGRRLAATDTQYF; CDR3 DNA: TGTGCCTGGAGTGGTCGGCGACTAGCGGCCACAGATACGCAGTATTTT
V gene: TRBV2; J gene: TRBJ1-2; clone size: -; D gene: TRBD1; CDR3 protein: CASSLQGARGYTF; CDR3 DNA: TGTGCCAGCAGTCTCCAGGGGGCGCGTGGCTACACCTTC
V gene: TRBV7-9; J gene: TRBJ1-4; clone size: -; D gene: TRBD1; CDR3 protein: CASSPHDRGRLFF; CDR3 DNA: TGTGCCAGCAGTCCTCACGACAGGGGCAGACTGTTTTTT
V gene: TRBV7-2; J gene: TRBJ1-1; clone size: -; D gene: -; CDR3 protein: CASSFRGGGPEAFF; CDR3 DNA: TGTGCCAGCAGCTTCAGGGGTGGGGGCCCTGAAGCTTTCTTT
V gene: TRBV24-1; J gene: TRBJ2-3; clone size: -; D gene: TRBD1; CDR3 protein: CATSALISQGTDTQYF; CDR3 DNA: TGTGCCACCAGTGCCCTGATTTCACAGGGGACAGATACGCAGTATTTT
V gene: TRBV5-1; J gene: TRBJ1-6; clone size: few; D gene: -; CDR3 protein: CASSLGDINSPLHF; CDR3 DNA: TGCGCCAGCAGCTTGGGGGACATCAATTCACCCCTCCACTTT
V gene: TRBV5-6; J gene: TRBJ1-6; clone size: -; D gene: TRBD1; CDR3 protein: CASSSGQYNSPLHF; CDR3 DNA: TGTGCCAGCAGCTCGGGACAGTATAATTCACCCCTCCACTTT
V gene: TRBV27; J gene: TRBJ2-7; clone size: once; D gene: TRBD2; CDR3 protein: CASSSIASGGSSYEQYF; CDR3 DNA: TGTGCCAGCAGCAGTATAGCAAGCGGGGGAAGCTCCTACGAGCAGTACTTC
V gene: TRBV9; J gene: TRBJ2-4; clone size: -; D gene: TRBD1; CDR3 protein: CASSVSPTGGWGIQYF; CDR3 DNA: TGTGCCAGCAGCGTTTCCCCCACAGGGGGCTGGGGCATTCAGTACTTC